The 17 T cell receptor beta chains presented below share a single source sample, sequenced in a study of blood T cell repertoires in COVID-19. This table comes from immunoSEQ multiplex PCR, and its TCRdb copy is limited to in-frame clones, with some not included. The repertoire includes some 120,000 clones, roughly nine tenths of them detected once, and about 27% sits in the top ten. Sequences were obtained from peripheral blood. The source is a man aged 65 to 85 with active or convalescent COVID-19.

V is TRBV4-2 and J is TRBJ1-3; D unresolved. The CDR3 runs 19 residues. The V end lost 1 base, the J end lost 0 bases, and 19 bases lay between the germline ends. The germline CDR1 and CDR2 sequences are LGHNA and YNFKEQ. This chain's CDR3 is CASSQAAGRSLLSGNTIYF. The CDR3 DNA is TGTGCCAGCAGCCAAGCGGCAGGCAGATCCCTCCTCTCTGGAAACACCATATATTTT.

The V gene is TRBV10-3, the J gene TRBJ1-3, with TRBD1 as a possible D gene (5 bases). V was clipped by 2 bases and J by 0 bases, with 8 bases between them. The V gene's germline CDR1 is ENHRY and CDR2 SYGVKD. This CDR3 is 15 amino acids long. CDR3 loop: CAISEGQGSGNTIYF. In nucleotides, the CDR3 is TGTGCCATCAGTGAGGGTCAGGGCTCTGGAAACACCATATATTTT.

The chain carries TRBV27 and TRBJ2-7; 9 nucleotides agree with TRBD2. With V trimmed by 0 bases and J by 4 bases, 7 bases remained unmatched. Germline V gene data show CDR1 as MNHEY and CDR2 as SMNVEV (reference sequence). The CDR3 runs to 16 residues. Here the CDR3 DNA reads TGTGCCAGCAGTTTATCAGGAGCGGGAGGCTTTTACGAGCAGTACTTC. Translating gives CASSLSGAGGFYEQYF.

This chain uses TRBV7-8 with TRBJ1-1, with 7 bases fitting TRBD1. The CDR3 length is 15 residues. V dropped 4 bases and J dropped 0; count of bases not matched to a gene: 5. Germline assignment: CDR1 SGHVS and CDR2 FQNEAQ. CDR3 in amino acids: CASSSRGGMNTEAFF. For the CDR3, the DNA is TGTGCCAGCAGCTCCCGAGGGGGCATGAACACTGAAGCTTTCTTT.

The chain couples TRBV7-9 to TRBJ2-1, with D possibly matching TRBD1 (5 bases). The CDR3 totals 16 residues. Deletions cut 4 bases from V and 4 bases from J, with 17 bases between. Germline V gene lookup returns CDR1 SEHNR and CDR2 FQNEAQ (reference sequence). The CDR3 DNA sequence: TGTGCCAGCAGCTCCTCTCGACAGAGCCTGTACAATGAGCAGTTCTTC. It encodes CASSSSRQSLYNEQFF.

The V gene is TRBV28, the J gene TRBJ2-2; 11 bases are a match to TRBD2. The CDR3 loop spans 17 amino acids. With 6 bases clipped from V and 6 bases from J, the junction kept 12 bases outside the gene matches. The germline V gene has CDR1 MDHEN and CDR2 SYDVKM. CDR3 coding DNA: TGTGCCAGCAGACCTACCGGGACTAGCGGAGGGGCCGGGGAGCTGTTTTTT. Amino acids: CASRPTGTSGGAGELFF.

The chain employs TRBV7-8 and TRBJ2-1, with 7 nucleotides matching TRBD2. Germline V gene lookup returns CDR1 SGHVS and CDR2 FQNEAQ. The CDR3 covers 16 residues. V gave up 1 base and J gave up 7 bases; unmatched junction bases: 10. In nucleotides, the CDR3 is TGTGCCAGCAGCTTAGAATTGACGGGAGGAGTGAATGAGCAGTTCTTC. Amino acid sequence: CASSLELTGGVNEQFF.

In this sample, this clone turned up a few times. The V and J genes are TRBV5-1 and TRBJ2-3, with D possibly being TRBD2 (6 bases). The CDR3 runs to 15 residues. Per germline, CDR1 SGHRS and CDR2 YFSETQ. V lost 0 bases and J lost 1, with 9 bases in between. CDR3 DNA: TGCGCCAGCAGCTTGGGATCTAGCGGCACAGATACGCAGTATTTT. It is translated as CASSLGSSGTDTQYF.

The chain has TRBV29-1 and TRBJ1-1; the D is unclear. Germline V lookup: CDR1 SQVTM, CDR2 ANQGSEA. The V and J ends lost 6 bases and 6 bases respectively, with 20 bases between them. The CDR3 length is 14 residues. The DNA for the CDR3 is TGCAGCGTACCACACTGGAGTTCCGCAGCTGAAGCTTTCTTT. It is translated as CSVPHWSSAAEAFF.

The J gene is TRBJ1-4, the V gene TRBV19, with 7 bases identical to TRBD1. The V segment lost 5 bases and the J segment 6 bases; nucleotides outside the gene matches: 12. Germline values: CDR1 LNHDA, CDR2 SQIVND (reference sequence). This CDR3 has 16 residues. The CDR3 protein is CASSFLGDRAHEKLFF. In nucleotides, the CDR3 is TGTGCCAGTAGTTTCCTGGGCGACAGGGCCCATGAAAAACTGTTTTTT.

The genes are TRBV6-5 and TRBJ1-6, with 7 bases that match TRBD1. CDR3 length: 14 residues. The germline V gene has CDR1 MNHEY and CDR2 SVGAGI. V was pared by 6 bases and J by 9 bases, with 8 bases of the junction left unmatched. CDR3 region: CASSKTGVASPLHF. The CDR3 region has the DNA TGTGCCAGCAGCAAAACAGGGGTGGCTTCACCCCTCCACTTT.

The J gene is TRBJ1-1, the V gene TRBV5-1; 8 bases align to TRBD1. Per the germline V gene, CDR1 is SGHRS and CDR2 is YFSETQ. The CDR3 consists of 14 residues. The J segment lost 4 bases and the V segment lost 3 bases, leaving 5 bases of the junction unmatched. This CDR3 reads CASSWTGMGTEAFF. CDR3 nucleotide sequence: TGCGCCAGCAGCTGGACAGGGATGGGCACTGAAGCTTTCTTT.

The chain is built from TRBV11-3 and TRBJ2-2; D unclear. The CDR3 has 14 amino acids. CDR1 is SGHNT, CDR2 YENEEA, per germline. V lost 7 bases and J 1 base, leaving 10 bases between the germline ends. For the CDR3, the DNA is TGTGCCAGCACCTCTGGCGGGAACACCGGGGAGCTGTTTTTT. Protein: CASTSGGNTGELFF. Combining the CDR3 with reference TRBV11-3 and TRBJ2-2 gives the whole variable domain EAGVVQSPRYKIIEKKQPVAFWCNPISGHNTLYWYLQNLGQGPELLIRYENEEAVDDSQLPKDRFSAERLKGVDSTLKIQPAELGDSAVYLCASTSGGNTGELFFGEGSRLTVL.

CDR3 in DNA: TGCGCCAGCAGCCTAACTTCGACTAGCGGGCGCACCGGGGAGCTGTTTTTT. This sequence encodes CASSLTSTSGRTGELFF. This chain links TRBV5-1 with TRBJ2-2, with 10 bases identical to TRBD2. Trimming cost V 4 bases and J 4 bases; bases outside gene matches: 10. The CDR3 has 17 residues. Per the germline V gene, CDR1 is SGHRS and CDR2 is YFSETQ.

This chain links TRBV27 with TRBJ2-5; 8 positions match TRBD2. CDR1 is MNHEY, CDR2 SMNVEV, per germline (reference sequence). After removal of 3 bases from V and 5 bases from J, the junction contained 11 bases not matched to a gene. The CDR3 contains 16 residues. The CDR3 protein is CASSFLRGGIGETQYF. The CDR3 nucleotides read TGTGCCAGCAGTTTTTTACGCGGGGGGATCGGGGAGACCCAGTACTTC.

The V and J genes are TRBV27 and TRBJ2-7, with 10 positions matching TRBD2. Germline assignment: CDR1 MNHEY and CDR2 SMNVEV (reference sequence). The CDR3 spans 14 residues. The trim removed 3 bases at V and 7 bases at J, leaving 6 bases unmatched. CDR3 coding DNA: TGTGCCAGCAGTTTTTCTAGCGGGAGAAAGGAGCAGTACTTC. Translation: CASSFSSGRKEQYF.

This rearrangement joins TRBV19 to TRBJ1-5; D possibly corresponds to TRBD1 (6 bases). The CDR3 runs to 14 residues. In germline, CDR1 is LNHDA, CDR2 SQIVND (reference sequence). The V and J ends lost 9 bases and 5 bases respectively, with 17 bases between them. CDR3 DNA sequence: TGTGCCAGCGCGTATACAGGGCATGATCAGCCCCAGCATTTT. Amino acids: CASAYTGHDQPQHF.